The 12 T cell receptor beta chains presented below share a single source sample, sequenced in a study of blood T cell repertoires in COVID-19. Repertoires were generated with immunoSEQ multiplex PCR, while TCRdb's copy carries only in-frame clones and drops some. The sample contains 300,000 to 400,000 clones, around 87% of which appear only once. The specimen was PBMCs or T cells enriched from blood (not recorded which). The receptors stem from a woman aged 25 to 45 with acute COVID-19.

The V and J genes are TRBV3-1 (or the pseudogene TRBV3-2) and TRBJ2-3; 8 positions match TRBD2. Unmatched junction bases numbered 6, after V lost 6 bases and J lost 4 bases. CDR1 and CDR2 (germline): LGHDT, YNNKEL (reference sequence). The CDR3 contains 14 residues. As DNA, the CDR3 is TGTGCCAGCAGTCTCGGGGGGGCGGCAGATACGCAGTATTTT. Translated, it gives CASSLGGAADTQYF.

The CDR3 DNA reads TGTGCCAGCAGCTTCCCCGGTGAGCAGTTCTTC. Translated, it gives CASSFPGEQFF. The genes are TRBV7-9 and TRBJ2-1; D call uncertain. CDR1 and CDR2 (germline): SEHNR, FQNEAQ (reference sequence). Trimming took 3 bases from V and 9 from J, leaving 6 bases between them. The CDR3 consists of 11 residues. Based on the CDR3 plus reference TRBV7-9 and TRBJ2-1, the full variable domain is DTGVSQNPRHKITKRGQNVTFRCDPISEHNRLYWYRQTLGQGPEFLTYFQNEAQLEKSRLLSDRFSAERPKGSFSTLEIQRTEQGDSAMYLCASSFPGEQFFGPGTRLTVL.

The chain is built from TRBV24-1 and TRBJ1-1; 9 bases align to TRBD1. CDR3 length: 15 residues. With V trimmed by 9 bases and J by 6 bases, 13 bases remained unmatched. The V gene's germline CDR1 is KGHDR and CDR2 SFDVKD. CDR3 residues: CATQTGQGRNSEAFF. The CDR3 DNA reads as TGTGCCACCCAAACCGGACAGGGGCGTAACTCTGAAGCTTTCTTT.

This clone occurred a few times. V is TRBV19 and J is TRBJ1-1; 8 nucleotides match TRBD1. This CDR3 has 17 amino acids. Germline loops: CDR1 LNHDA, CDR2 SQIVND (reference sequence). The V segment lost 4 bases and the J segment 0 bases; nucleotides outside the gene matches: 10. As DNA, the CDR3 is TGTGCCAGTAGTAGGCGGTCCCGGGACAGGATGAACACTGAAGCTTTCTTT. It specifies CASSRRSRDRMNTEAFF.

This chain joins TRBV24-1 and TRBJ1-5; the D is unclear. Germline CDR1 is KGHDR and CDR2 is SFDVKD. CDR3 length equals 17 residues. V was trimmed by 0 bases and J by 0 bases, leaving 11 bases between them. This CDR3 is CATSDLWHRHSNQPQHF. CDR3 nucleotide sequence: TGTGCCACCAGTGATTTGTGGCACAGACATAGCAATCAGCCCCAGCATTTT.

Worth noting for this clone: One junction end does not reproduce the germline sequence, and a read error may be involved. The chain has TRBV28 and TRBJ2-7; 15 bases fit TRBD2. Germline V lookup: CDR1 MDHEN, CDR2 SYDVKM. The CDR3 runs to 14 residues. The chain's CDR3 is CASSNPGTSGGNQF. DNA for the CDR3: TGTGCCAGCAGTAACCCCGGGACTAGCGGGGGGAACCAATTC. Full variable domain (outside the CDR3, taken from reference TRBV28 and TRBJ2-7): DVKVTQSSRYLVKRTGEKVFLECVQDMDHENMFWYRQDPGLGLRLIYFSYDVKMKEKGDIPEGYSVSREKKERFSLILESASTNQTSMYLCASSNPGTSGGNQFGPGTRLTVT.

This clone was seen a single time. This rearrangement joins TRBV12-3 or TRBV12-4 to TRBJ1-6, with D hard to call. The CDR3 covers 13 residues. Deletions cut 4 bases from V and 5 bases from J, with 6 bases between. CDR3 amino acids: CASSSIDNSPLHF. The CDR3 nucleotides read TGTGCCAGCAGTTCCATAGATAATTCACCCCTCCACTTT.

The V gene is TRBV6-4, the J gene TRBJ1-3; D possibly corresponds to TRBD1 (5 bases). V gave up 3 bases and J gave up 2 bases, with 17 bases separating them. The CDR3 totals 17 residues. Germline lookup yields CDR1 MRHNA and CDR2 SNTAGT. CDR3 loop: CASSERFTGYAGNTIYF. The CDR3 DNA reads TGTGCCAGCAGTGAGCGATTCACAGGCTACGCTGGAAACACCATATATTTT.

The chain links TRBV2 to TRBJ1-2; a weak D match, TRBD1 (6 bases). V lost 2 bases, J lost 2 bases, and 12 bases lay in between. CDR1 is SNHLY and CDR2 is FYNNEI in the germline V gene. CDR3 length: 15 residues. CDR3 DNA: TGTGCCAGCAGTGAATGGGGGCAGGGGAACTATGGCTACACCTTC. This translates into CASSEWGQGNYGYTF.

The V call is TRBV29-1, the J call TRBJ1-2; D is perhaps TRBD1 (5 bases). The CDR3 consists of 10 residues. Germline V CDR1 and CDR2: SQVTM, ANQGSEA. V was pared by 1 base and J by 13 bases, with 10 bases between. DNA for the CDR3: TGCAGCGTTGAAGGGGGCGAAAGCACCTTC. It is translated as CSVEGGESTF.

The rearrangement uses TRBV7-3 and TRBJ2-2; D is uncertain. V lost 4 bases, J lost 1 base, and 7 bases lay in between. The V gene's germline CDR1 is SGHTA and CDR2 FQGTGA. The CDR3 loop spans 14 amino acids. The CDR3 loop reads CASSSLGNTGELFF. CDR3 coding DNA: TGTGCCAGCAGCTCGCTCGGGAACACCGGGGAGCTGTTTTTT.

The chain uses TRBV4-1 and TRBJ2-7; D remains unclear. Germline values: CDR1 MGHRA, CDR2 YSYEKL. CDR3 length equals 15 residues. Deletions cut 1 base from V and 0 bases from J, with 10 bases between. CDR3 sequence (DNA): TGCGCCAGCAGCCAAGGGGCTACGAGCTCCTACGAGCAGTACTTC. It yields the protein CASSQGATSSYEQYF.